This T cell receptor beta chain appears in the sequencing data of a study of blood T cell repertoires in COVID-19. Study overall: PBMCs, B-cell-depleted T cells, or T cells were the source of the cDNA or gDNA that made up the material.

As handled by the study authors: Amplified reference gene primers provided the basis for estimating nucleated cell counts. Sequencing was performed with immunoSEQ multiplex PCR; in TCRdb, only in-frame clones are kept and a portion is missing. V and J calls plus clone size are reproduced from that table; the DNA served to infer D and trimming. The sample includes about 32,000 clones, approximately 95% seen only once; the top ten take 0.92%. Unmatched junction bases numbered 8, after V lost 0 bases and J lost 3 bases. CDR3 size: 18 residues. Germline CDR1 is SGHRS and CDR2 is YFSETQ. The receptor's source is a male donor with active COVID-19. The specimen was peripheral blood. The J gene is TRBJ1-6, the V gene TRBV5-1, with 8 bases fitting TRBD1. The CDR3 sequence is CASSLAWTGTDYNSPLHF. CDR3 DNA sequence: TGCGCCAGCAGCTTGGCCTGGACAGGGACAGACTATAATTCACCCCTCCACTTT.